The clone carrying this T cell receptor (beta chain) was found many times. Its target is unknown. In TCRdb, the 5' RACE reads were re-called with MiXCR into one record per CDR3 protein. The sample carries some 48,000 distinct CDR3 sequences, about 4% recorded once. V shed 6 bases and J shed 2 bases, with 17 bases lying between them. The CDR3 runs to 15 residues. The data originate from a study of early T cells in non-severe SARS-CoV-2 infection. Notes on the study in general: CD4 and private specificities were missed by VDJdb matching, which favored anti-spike CD8 responses.

This rearrangement joins TRBV12-3 or TRBV12-4 to TRBJ2-7; perhaps TRBD2 as D (7 bases). The source material was whole blood. The receptor was derived from an adult who was a healthcare worker with PCR-confirmed SARS-CoV-2 infection or an uninfected control (not recorded which). CDR3 in amino acids: CASSLGGLLTYEQYF. The DNA for the CDR3 is TGTGCCAGCAGCCTCGGGGGGCTCCTGACCTACGAGCAGTACTTC.